Listed here is a single TCR beta chain. Data came from immunoSEQ multiplex PCR; TCRdb stores just in-frame clones and leaves some out. The data contain approximately 120,000 clones, under 95% of them seen just once; the ten biggest clones take up 0.8% to 1%. This specimen belongs to a study of OX40 agonist ivuxolimab in advanced cancers. Study as a whole: Having had anti-PD-1, anti-PD-L1 or anti-CTLA-4 therapy before was allowed, and over 35% had some.

This CDR3 region has 18 residues. With 0 bases removed from V and 1 base from J, the gap between germline ends came to 18 bases. Germline V gene lookup returns CDR1 SGDLS and CDR2 YYNGEE. The chain is built from TRBV9 and TRBJ2-3, with D perhaps being TRBD1 or TRBD2 (5 bases each). This material consisted of CD4+ or CD8+ T cells sorted from blood, taken in a trial of the OX40 agonist ivuxolimab. This clonotype was obtained from an adult with an advanced solid tumor such as melanoma, head and neck, liver or kidney cancer. The CDR3 here is CASSVDQGDRSGTDTQYF. CDR3 DNA sequence: TGTGCCAGCAGCGTAGATCAAGGGGACCGCTCCGGCACAGATACGCAGTATTTT.